This T cell receptor beta chain was identified during a study of read filtering for tumor transcriptome and immune sequencing. The CDR3 is 15 residues long. Trimming cost V 0 bases and J 6 bases, with 12 bases left between them. The germline V gene has CDR1 SGHDN and CDR2 FVKESK. This clonotype was observed many times. Its cognate antigen is unknown. The library was built from around 400 ng RNA with molecular barcoded adaptors for alpha/delta and beta/gamma chains. MiXCR was run by TCRdb on the reads, yielding one entry per CDR3 protein. Among some 41,000 distinct CDR3 sequences listed, roughly 13% were seen once. General study results and limits: Single-read clonotypes: roughly 82% of IR-seq clonotypes (about 3.5% of reads), 74.6% of RNA-seq clonotypes (44.6% of reads).

This chain joins TRBV14 and TRBJ2-1; D is unresolved. The receptor's source is a donor at least 40 years old with multiple myeloma. Sequenced: a population of CD138-negative cells sorted from bone marrow. The CDR3 DNA is TGTGCCAGCAGCCAAGATTTAAACAGAATCAATGAGCAGTTCTTC. Residues: CASSQDLNRINEQFF.